Below are 28 T cell receptor beta chains sequenced from a single sample in a study of T cell changes during pregnancy in multiple sclerosis. Sequencing used immunoSEQ multiplex PCR; TCRdb keeps in-frame clones, though not all of them. The sample records about 67,000 clones, just over 90% being singletons. The sequences come from peripheral blood, collected after pregnancy. The receptors were sampled from a female donor with multiple sclerosis, enrolled in a pregnancy study.

The V call is TRBV28, the J call TRBJ2-7; TRBD2 is a possible D gene (5 bases). The V end lost 3 bases, the J end lost 5 bases, and 17 bases lay between the germline ends. The CDR3 length is 15 residues. From germline, CDR1 is MDHEN and CDR2 SYDVKM. CDR3 in DNA: TGTGCCAGCAGTTTCAGTCATGCCGGGGTAAACGAGCAGTACTTC. Protein sequence: CASSFSHAGVNEQYF.

This chain links TRBV28 with TRBJ1-1; perhaps TRBD1 as D (6 bases). The V and J ends lost 2 bases and 4 bases respectively, with 14 bases between them. Germline V gives CDR1 MDHEN, CDR2 SYDVKM. The length of the CDR3 is 15 residues. The CDR3 region has the DNA TGTGCCAGCAGTTTAGGGCGGGGGCTGGGCACTGAAGCTTTCTTT. Protein product: CASSLGRGLGTEAFF.

Concerning this clone itself: A junction boundary mismatches the germline segment, possibly from a read error. The chain combines TRBV10-3 with TRBJ2-3; the D gene is possibly TRBD2 (5 bases). The CDR3 loop spans 15 amino acids. Germline V gene data show CDR1 as ENHRY and CDR2 as SYGVKD. The CDR3 DNA sequence: TGTGCCATCAGTGCCCAGACTGGGAGCACGGATACGCAGTATTTT. Amino acid sequence: CAISAQTGSTDTQYF.

The gene calls are TRBV30 and TRBJ2-5, with D perhaps TRBD2 (6 bases). The V gene lost 4 bases and the J gene lost 5 bases, with 23 bases spanning the gap. The CDR3 is made up of 16 amino acids. Germline V CDR1 and CDR2: GTSNPN, SVGIG (reference sequence). In DNA form, the CDR3 reads TGTGCCTGGATCCCACGATGGAGGACTAACGGGGAGACCCAGTACTTC. Translation: CAWIPRWRTNGETQYF.

This rearrangement joins TRBV9 to TRBJ2-1; TRBD2 agrees at 8 bases. Losses at the gene ends were 0 bases for V and 0 bases for J; bases not matched to a gene: 14. In germline, CDR1 is SGDLS, CDR2 YYNGEE. The length of the CDR3 is 20 residues. CDR3 in DNA: TGTGCCAGCAGCGTAGACCCTCTCAGCGGGAGACTAAGCTCCTACAATGAGCAGTTCTTC. Translation: CASSVDPLSGRLSSYNEQFF. Variable domain in full (rest from reference TRBV9 and TRBJ2-1): DSGVTQTPKHLITATGQRVTLRCSPRSGDLSVYWYQQSLDQGLQFLIQYYNGEERAKGNILERFSAQQFPDLHSELNLSSLELGDSALYFCASSVDPLSGRLSSYNEQFFGPGTRLTVL.

V is TRBV9 and J is TRBJ2-6; D is undetermined. The length of the CDR3 is 14 residues. Germline V gene data show CDR1 as SGDLS and CDR2 as YYNGEE. The germline V and J ends were trimmed by 4 bases and 0 bases, with 5 bases remaining between them. The CDR3 protein is CASSLYSGANVLTF. Here the CDR3 DNA reads TGTGCCAGCAGCCTCTACTCTGGGGCCAACGTCCTGACTTTC.

This chain connects TRBV28 to TRBJ2-2; D may be TRBD2 (6 bases). Trimming removed 1 base from V and 4 bases from J, with 13 bases in between. This CDR3 comprises 16 residues. The germline CDR1 and CDR2 sequences are MDHEN and SYDVKM. The CDR3 reads CASSLSLDGSTGELFF. The CDR3 DNA reads as TGTGCCAGCAGTTTATCGTTGGACGGGAGCACCGGGGAGCTGTTTTTT.

This clone has more than one count but fewer than ten. This chain links TRBV5-4 with TRBJ1-1; the D gene is possibly TRBD1 (5 bases). There are 13 residues in the CDR3. From germline, CDR1 is SGHNT and CDR2 YYREEE (reference sequence). V was cut by 10 bases and J by 1 base, with 14 bases left in between. Written as DNA, the CDR3 is TGTGCCGCTAAATGGCAGGGGAACACTGAAGCTTTCTTT. Translated: CAAKWQGNTEAFF.

This rearrangement joins TRBV5-6 to TRBJ1-1; perhaps TRBD1 as D (5 bases). The CDR3 is 16 amino acids. With 0 bases removed from V and 0 bases from J, the gap between germline ends came to 12 bases. Per the germline V gene, CDR1 is SGHDT and CDR2 is YYEEEE. The CDR3 is CASSLGWGGMNTEAFF. The CDR3 DNA reads TGTGCCAGCAGCTTGGGATGGGGCGGCATGAACACTGAAGCTTTCTTT. The full variable domain, its missing parts supplied by reference TRBV5-6 and TRBJ1-1, is DAGVTQSPTHLIKTRGQQVTLRCSPKSGHDTVSWYQQALGQGPQFIFQYYEEEERQRGNFPDRFSGHQFPNYSSELNVNALLLGDSALYLCASSLGWGGMNTEAFFGQGTRLTVV.

J is TRBJ2-2 and V is TRBV29-1, with 9 bases fitting TRBD1. Germline CDR1 and CDR2: SQVTM and ANQGSEA. V gave up 7 bases and J gave up 3 bases; unmatched junction bases: 9. The CDR3 totals 15 residues. Written as DNA, the CDR3 is TGCAGCGGTACAGGGGGCCCTAATTACACCGGGGAGCTGTTTTTT. It encodes CSGTGGPNYTGELFF.

This chain uses TRBV5-6 with TRBJ2-7, with a weak D call TRBD1 (6 bases). Deletions cut 2 bases from V and 6 bases from J, with 21 bases between. The CDR3 sequence is 16 residues long. CDR1 and CDR2 (germline): SGHDT, YYEEEE. The CDR3 coding sequence is TGTGCCAGCAGCTTCGAAACAGGGAAGTTCGCGGGCGAGCAGTACTTC. Encoded protein: CASSFETGKFAGEQYF.

This sequence joins TRBV6-5 and TRBJ1-2; unclear D gene. The CDR3 contains 15 residues. Trimming took 0 bases from V and 6 from J, leaving 14 bases between them. Germline V gene sequence: CDR1 MNHEY, CDR2 SVGAGI. DNA for the CDR3: TGTGCCAGCAGTTACTCGGGTTGGACTGATAATGGCTACACCTTC. Its protein product is CASSYSGWTDNGYTF.

J is TRBJ1-2 and V is TRBV6-6, with D maybe TRBD1 (6 bases). The CDR3 consists of 15 residues. Trimming left V 6 bases short and J 1 base short, with 15 bases between. CDR1 MNHNY and CDR2 SVGAGI come from the germline V gene (reference sequence). The CDR3 DNA reads as TGTGCCAGCAGCTCACAGGGATTTAGTAACTATGGCTACACCTTC. As protein: CASSSQGFSNYGYTF.

The chain has TRBV5-5 and TRBJ2-1, with no clear D. Trimming cost V 0 bases and J 0 bases, with 13 bases left between them. This CDR3 is 17 amino acids long. Per germline, CDR1 SGHKS and CDR2 YYEKEE (reference sequence). CDR3: CASSLDFWPFSYNEQFF. In DNA, the CDR3 is TGTGCCAGCAGCTTGGATTTCTGGCCCTTCTCCTACAATGAGCAGTTCTTC.

This chain joins TRBV7-6 and TRBJ1-1; 9 bases are shared with TRBD1. Germline trimming cut 6 bases from V and 6 bases from J; bases unmatched to any gene: 5. CDR1 is SGHVS and CDR2 is FNYEAQ in the germline V gene. This CDR3 is 13 amino acids long. This CDR3 reads CASSRTGGPEAFF. CDR3 bases: TGTGCCAGCAGTCGTACAGGGGGCCCTGAAGCTTTCTTT.

The genes are TRBV25-1 and TRBJ1-2, with 7 bases lining up with TRBD1. Germline CDR1 reads MGHDK; CDR2 reads SYGVNS. The trim removed 2 bases at V and 4 bases at J, leaving 7 bases unmatched. This CDR3 has 15 amino acids. CDR3 in amino acids: CASSEDRAGVYGYTF. DNA of the CDR3: TGTGCCAGCAGTGAAGACAGGGCCGGTGTCTATGGCTACACCTTC.

This chain links TRBV5-1 with TRBJ2-2; TRBD1 matches 8 bases. Germline-derived CDR1 and CDR2 are SGHRS and YFSETQ. This CDR3 is built from 14 residues. V lost 2 bases to trimming and J lost 6 bases; unmatched junction nucleotides: 3. CDR3 sequence (DNA): TGCGCCAGCAGCTTTGCGACAGGGGCCGGGGAGCTGTTTTTT. It codes for CASSFATGAGELFF.

CDR3 loop: CASSLVGGSTDTQYF. CDR3 in DNA: TGCGCCAGCAGCTTGGTTGGCGGGAGCACAGATACGCAGTATTTT. The V gene is TRBV5-1, the J gene TRBJ2-3; the D gene is possibly TRBD2 (5 bases). CDR1 is SGHRS and CDR2 is YFSETQ in the germline V gene. V lost 0 bases and J 0 bases, leaving 8 bases between the germline ends. This CDR3 contains 15 residues.

The V and J genes are TRBV19 and TRBJ2-2; 8 nucleotides align to TRBD1. The CDR3 extends over 15 amino acids. Germline assignment: CDR1 LNHDA and CDR2 SQIVND (reference sequence). J was trimmed by 4 bases and V by 5 bases; bases with no gene match: 6. Here the CDR3 reads CASSGRTGPTGELFF. The CDR3 DNA sequence: TGTGCCAGTAGTGGGAGGACAGGGCCCACCGGGGAGCTGTTTTTT.

The V gene is TRBV7-2, the J gene TRBJ2-7; TRBD1 aligns across 7 bases. The CDR3 has 14 amino acids. Looked up from germline, CDR1 is SGHTA and CDR2 is FQGNSA. Trimming removed 5 bases from V and 2 bases from J; junction bases left unmatched: 6. In nucleotides, the CDR3 is TGTGCCAGCAGCCACGACAGGGCAGCCTACGAGCAGTACTTC. This gives the protein CASSHDRAAYEQYF.

In DNA form, the CDR3 reads TGTGCCAGTAGTTCAGGACAGGGATCTTACGAGCAGTACTTC. It specifies CASSSGQGSYEQYF. This chain links TRBV19 with TRBJ2-7, with TRBD1 matching over 8 bases. Trimming took 5 bases from V and 4 from J; bases not matched to a gene: 7. CDR3 length: 14 amino acids. CDR1 is LNHDA and CDR2 is SQIVND in the germline V gene (reference sequence). The variable domain in full, with the rest retrieved from reference TRBV19 and TRBJ2-7, is DGGITQSPKYLFRKEGQNVTLSCEQNLNHDAMYWYRQDPGQGLRLIYYSQIVNDFQKGDIAEGYSVSREKKESFPLTVTSAQKNPTAFYLCASSSGQGSYEQYFGPGTRLTVT.

CDR3 amino acids: CASSPYSGRGGELFF. DNA for the CDR3: TGTGCCAGCAGCCCCTATAGCGGGAGGGGCGGGGAGCTGTTTTTT. The chain employs TRBV6-5 and TRBJ2-2; 11 bases map to TRBD2. Germline V gives CDR1 MNHEY, CDR2 SVGAGI. This CDR3 has 15 residues. V lost 6 bases and J lost 7; bases outside the gene matches: 7.

The chain links TRBV7-2 to TRBJ2-7; the D gene is possibly TRBD2 (6 bases). CDR1 and CDR2 (germline): SGHTA, FQGNSA. CDR3 length equals 13 residues. V was clipped by 3 bases and J by 0 bases, with 6 bases between them. CDR3 nucleotide sequence: TGTGCCAGCAGCTTCGGGAGCTCCTACGAGCAGTACTTC. Amino acid sequence: CASSFGSSYEQYF.

Here the CDR3 DNA reads TGTGCCAGCAGCTCCGGGACTAGCGGGAGGGCCCTCTCCTACGAGCAGTACTTC. Translated: CASSSGTSGRALSYEQYF. This chain joins TRBV11-2 and TRBJ2-7; 16 positions agree with TRBD2. J gave up 0 bases and V 4 bases, and 6 bases lay outside the gene matches. Germline CDR1 and CDR2: SGHAT and FQNNGV. This CDR3 is 18 amino acids long.

This sequence joins TRBV7-2 and TRBJ1-5, with D tentatively TRBD1 (5 bases). This CDR3 contains 14 residues. The V end was cut by 2 bases, the J end by 5 bases, with 10 bases between. Germline loops: CDR1 SGHTA, CDR2 FQGNSA. The CDR3 coding sequence is TGTGCCAGCAGCTTAAGGACACACGATCAGCCCCAGCATTTT. The encoded protein is CASSLRTHDQPQHF.

The gene calls are TRBV4-1 and TRBJ2-3; 9 positions agree with TRBD2. Germline V lookup: CDR1 MGHRA, CDR2 YSYEKL. With 3 bases clipped from V and 8 bases from J, the junction kept 15 bases outside the gene matches. The CDR3 contains 17 residues. The DNA for the CDR3 is TGCGCCAGCAGCCAGGGGCTAGCGGGATATCCGGCGGCTACGCAGTATTTT. This codes for CASSQGLAGYPAATQYF.

This chain uses TRBV7-2 with TRBJ2-3; 8 nucleotides match TRBD1. The CDR3 extends over 17 amino acids. Unmatched junction bases numbered 11, after V lost 2 bases and J lost 4 bases. CDR1 SGHTA and CDR2 FQGNSA come from the germline V gene. The CDR3 region has the DNA TGTGCCAGCAGCTTAATTGTCGGCAGGGGGCTTTCAGATACGCAGTATTTT. It specifies CASSLIVGRGLSDTQYF.

This clone was seen just once. V usage is TRBV5-1 and J usage is TRBJ2-1; 9 bases are a match to TRBD2. The CDR3 is 17 residues long. The germline CDR1 and CDR2 sequences are SGHRS and YFSETQ. V trimming: 3 bases; J trimming: 8 bases; junction bases outside the gene matches: 15. The DNA of the CDR3 is TGCGCCAGCAGCTGGGTTGGTAGCGGGAGCATCTTTTATGAGCAGTTCTTC. Amino acids: CASSWVGSGSIFYEQFF.